This T cell receptor beta chain was captured in a study of T cells in localized non-small cell lung cancer (dated by TCRdb to the early 2020s). Notes on the research overall: T cell repertoires of 236 early-stage NSCLC patients were analyzed, with tumors being compared against uninvolved tumor-adjacent lungs. All 220 or so NSCLC patients in the cohort were treatment-naive and had localized lung tumors that were resected. NSCLC patients had a mean age of roughly 64 years, and around 140 were male and about a hundred female.

At diagnosis, tumor, uninvolved tumor-adjacent lung and peripheral blood were collected and then preserved as a mix of FFPE and fresh-frozen material. Blood samples were analyzed as peripheral blood mononuclear cells for TCR repertoire profiling. The paper's findings and limits, for the study overall: The highest T cell clonality was observed in uninvolved tumor-adjacent lung, where clonality exceeded that of tumor, suggesting that antigenic responses were more focused in uninvolved tumor-adjacent lung. Longer overall survival was associated with higher T cell density in blood, whereas shorter survival was associated with higher clonality in adjacent lung. Because multi-region tumor sequencing was not performed, intratumor heterogeneity could not be ruled out. A median of about 61 of the top 100 tumor clones turned up in the paired uninvolved adjacent lung, and under 30 of those clones also ranked among the top 100 of that same adjacent lung. Since the design was exploratory, TCR variables were selected using unadjusted p-values with no false-discovery rate correction.

As encoded in the germline V gene, CDR1 is SGHAT while CDR2 is FQNNGV. V and J lose 5 bases and 4 bases, and a span of 17 bases separates them. The CDR3 measures 15 amino acids from cysteine to phenylalanine. Kept here is only the CDR3 DNA, which spans 45 bases and is read in frame from base 1. The immunoSEQ Assay was used to sequence TCR beta CDR3 regions from DNA. Processing in the source paper ran as follows. T cell density was computed as TCR beta template counts normalized to usable DNA estimated by amplifying housekeeping genes. The preseqR package was used to estimate richness by extrapolating to 400,000 templates for PBMC samples and to 120,000 templates for tissue samples. Clonality was defined as one minus Pielou's evenness. To identify tissue-enriched TCRs, differential abundance testing was run on productive amino-acid clonotypes with a minimum total count of 5 and an alpha of 0.1. The Jaccard Index and the Morisita Overlap Index were used to measure repertoire overlap between compartments. TCR beta CDR3s were clustered by GLIPH together with public tetramer-defined viral CDR3s, and at least three viral sequences plus V-gene enrichment were required for viral motifs. TCRdb's version of the immuneACCESS table is confined to in-frame rearrangements and falls short of the full clone set. An unresolved V gene accounts for under half of the shortfall where checked; the remainder is of unknown origin. That table furnishes V, J and clone size, whereas the DNA furnished D and trimming. The sample table records about 82,000 clones; less than 85% of these occur just once. The top ten clonotypes cover 19% of the sample.

Note on this clone: Its antigen specificity is not known. The record has no base qualities; no much larger clone is one base away.

The TCR sequence derives from a man aged 35 to 69 with stage II squamous cell lung carcinoma. In this chain, TRBV11-2 is recombined with TRBJ1-1; the D region possibly corresponds to TRBD1 (6 bases align). Sequencing used PBMCs, obtained before any cancer treatment. The bases read TGTGCCAGCAGCACCCCACAGGGAGGGGTCACTGAAGCTTTCTTT. Its translation is CASSTPQGGVTEAFF.